One and the same sample provided the 3 T cell receptor beta chains below, sequenced in a study of blood T cell repertoires in COVID-19. The protocol was immunoSEQ multiplex PCR, while the TCRdb copy is restricted to in-frame clones and leaves out a portion. Among around 59,000 clones listed, 88% were seen once. Sequencing was done on a sample of peripheral blood. These receptor sequences come from a man aged 55 to 70 with acute or convalescent COVID-19.

V usage is TRBV10-1 and J usage is TRBJ2-7; D gene ambiguous. The CDR3 extends over 13 amino acids. Trimming took 4 bases from V and 1 from J, leaving 8 bases between them. Germline V gene sequence: CDR1 WNHNN, CDR2 SYGVQD (reference sequence). The DNA for the CDR3 is TGCGCCAGCAGTGTAGGCGGATCCTACGAGCAGTACTTC. Protein product: CASSVGGSYEQYF.

This clone was seen once. This sequence joins TRBV5-4 and TRBJ1-1, with 9 bases matching TRBD1. This CDR3 has 14 amino acids. Unmatched junction bases numbered 3, after V lost 3 bases and J lost 3 bases. CDR1 and CDR2 from the germline V gene are SGHNT and YYREEE (reference sequence). This CDR3 reads CASSWGQGDTEAFF. CDR3 nucleotide sequence: TGTGCCAGCAGCTGGGGACAGGGAGACACTGAAGCTTTCTTT.

The chain uses TRBV5-1 and TRBJ1-2, with TRBD1 identical over 9 bases. CDR3 size: 15 residues. J gave up 8 bases and V 1 base, and 9 bases lay outside the gene matches. Germline CDR1 reads SGHRS; CDR2 reads YFSETQ. The CDR3 loop is CASSLRTWTGDGYTF. The DNA for the CDR3 is TGCGCCAGCAGCTTGCGAACCTGGACAGGGGACGGCTACACCTTC.